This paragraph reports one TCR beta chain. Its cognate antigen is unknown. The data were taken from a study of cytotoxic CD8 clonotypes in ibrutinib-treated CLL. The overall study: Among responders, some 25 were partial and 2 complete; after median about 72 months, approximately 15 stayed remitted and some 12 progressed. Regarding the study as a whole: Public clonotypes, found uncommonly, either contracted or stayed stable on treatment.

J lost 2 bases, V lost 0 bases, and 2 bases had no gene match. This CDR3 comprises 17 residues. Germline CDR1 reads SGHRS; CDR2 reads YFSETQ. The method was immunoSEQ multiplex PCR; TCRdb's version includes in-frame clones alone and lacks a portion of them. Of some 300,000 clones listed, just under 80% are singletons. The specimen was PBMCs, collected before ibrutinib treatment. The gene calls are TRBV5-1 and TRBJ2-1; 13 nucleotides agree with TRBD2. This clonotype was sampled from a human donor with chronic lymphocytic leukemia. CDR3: CASSLAGTSGTYNEQFF. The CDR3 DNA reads TGCGCCAGCAGCTTGGCGGGGACTAGCGGGACCTACAATGAGCAGTTCTTC.